This record concerns one TCR beta chain sequence. Its antigen is still unknown. Pooling covered second doses at about 4 or about 12 weeks. Unmatched junction bases numbered 4, after V lost 1 base and J lost 6 bases. Germline V gene sequence: CDR1 SGHTA, CDR2 FQGNSA. This CDR3 contains 14 residues. This record belongs to a study of T cell responses to AZD1222 COVID-19 vaccine. Broader study findings: Females outnumbered males among donors, who were mostly white British; clonal diversity was possibly underestimated. Regions 160-218 and 743-854 held dominance among vaccine-associated CD4 TCRs, which spanned spike. Among those given AZD1222, only 6 or 7 were seropositive at baseline.

TCRdb's table, derived via immunoSEQ multiplex PCR, lists solely in-frame clones and lacks some. This table has about 120,000 clones, about 85% appearing once. The chain couples TRBV7-2 to TRBJ2-3, with 7 bases lining up with TRBD2. Sequencing used peripheral blood, obtained 28 days after the second AZD1222 dose. The TCR comes from an adult who received the AZD1222 COVID-19 vaccine. The CDR3 DNA reads TGTGCCAGCAGCTTAGTGGGAGGGTCCGATACGCAGTATTTT. Translation gives CASSLVGGSDTQYF.